This entry describes one TCR beta chain. The antigen is undetermined. Other DNA sequences in the sample encode the same CDR3. The CDR3 consists of 16 residues. Per the germline V gene, CDR1 is SGHRS and CDR2 is YFSETQ. V lost 0 bases, J lost 5 bases, and 5 bases stayed unmatched. This sample is part of a study of cytomegalovirus exposure and HLA in healthy donors. The study, taken as a whole, reports: For presence/absence analyses, sequencing depth was assumed to be roughly uniform across donors. A later analysis found common viral pathogens apparently linked to several of the most significant clusters. V segments that were indistinguishable, TRBV6-2 and TRBV6-3 among them, were omitted from analysis.

In the PCR, 60 Vbeta and 13 Jbeta primers were used. Clones were sequenced by immunoSEQ multiplex PCR, and TCRdb holds only the in-frame ones, with some missing. This table has around 120,000 clones, approximately 82% appearing once. The V and J genes are TRBV5-1 and TRBJ2-5; 12 bases match TRBD2. This sequence was found in a boy between 2 and 15 years old in good health and CMV-seronegative. Source material: PBMCs. CDR3 DNA sequence: TGCGCCAGCAGCTTGGGACTAGCGGGGGCCGAGGAGACCCAGTACTTC. Translating it yields CASSLGLAGAEETQYF.